This TCR beta chain comes out of a study of spatial heterogeneity in lung cancer. The wider study: Each distinct TCR and UMI combination averaged more than ten appearances in raw reads. Study results and caveats: Blood contained ubiquitous expanded tumor TCRs more at resection than at follow-up.

The sample's time point: sample taken at primary tumor resection. The sequenced material consisted of unsorted whole RNA from tumor, nontumor lung or frozen PBMC. Individually, TCR cDNA molecules were each labelled with a unique molecular identifier. One entry per CDR3 protein, called by TCRdb with MiXCR from the 5' RACE reads. The sample lists about 22,000 distinct CDR3 sequences; roughly 4.6% were seen once. In its sample, this clonotype was seen many times. Its specificity is unknown. The input for sequencing was PBMCs, taken at surgery. The receptor was derived from a male donor with early-stage non-small cell lung cancer.

This CDR3 is CASSRRGSTEAFF. CDR3 bases: TGTGCCAGCAGCCGAAGGGGCAGCACTGAAGCTTTCTTT. V gene TRBV3-1 combines with J gene TRBJ1-1; TRBD1 is a possible D gene (5 bases). The V gene lost 4 bases and the J gene lost 4 bases, with 10 bases spanning the gap. There are 13 residues in the CDR3. Germline CDR1 and CDR2: LGHDT and YNNKEL (reference sequence).